The 24 T cell receptor beta chains given below trace back to one sample, sequenced in a study of cytomegalovirus exposure and HLA in healthy donors. Primers included in the PCR were 60 Vbeta and 13 Jbeta primers. The protocol was immunoSEQ multiplex PCR, while the TCRdb copy is restricted to in-frame clones and leaves out a portion. The profile shows 90,000 to 130,000 clones, roughly two thirds of them singletons. Sequencing input: PBMCs. The receptors were gathered from a woman under 40 in good health and CMV-seronegative.

The V and J genes are TRBV4-3 and TRBJ2-7, with 8 nucleotides matching TRBD1. V gave up 0 bases and J gave up 4 bases; unmatched junction bases: 2. This CDR3 region has 14 residues. CDR1 is LGHNA, CDR2 YSLEER, per germline. Here the CDR3 reads CASSQDNRGYEQYF. The CDR3 bases are TGCGCCAGCAGCCAAGATAACAGGGGGTACGAGCAGTACTTC.

The rearrangement joins TRBV6-6 to TRBJ1-1, with D maybe TRBD1 (5 bases). CDR3 length: 15 residues. V lost 0 bases to trimming and J lost 1 base, with 9 bases between them. CDR1 and CDR2 from the germline V gene are MNHNY and SVGAGI (reference sequence). The CDR3 DNA reads as TGTGCCAGCAGTTACTCTGAGACAGAGAACACTGAAGCTTTCTTT. Amino acids: CASSYSETENTEAFF.

There are a few counts of this clone. V gene TRBV5-4 combines with J gene TRBJ2-1; D not certain. CDR3 length: 12 amino acids. Trimming left V 2 bases short and J 6 bases short, with 6 bases between. Germline loops: CDR1 SGHNT, CDR2 YYREEE (reference sequence). For the CDR3, the DNA is TGTGCCAGCAGCTTACCAGGCAATGAGCAGTTCTTC. Translating it yields CASSLPGNEQFF.

A few counts support this clone. The chain recombines TRBV5-4 with TRBJ2-5, with TRBD1 matching over 7 bases. This CDR3 region has 14 residues. Germline V gene data show CDR1 as SGHNT and CDR2 as YYREEE (reference sequence). The V gene end was trimmed by 4 bases and the J gene end by 2 bases; junction bases not matched to a gene: 5. CDR3 sequence reads: CASSLGTAQETQYF. The CDR3 DNA reads TGTGCCAGCAGCCTAGGGACAGCACAAGAGACCCAGTACTTC. The whole variable domain, remainder taken from reference TRBV5-4 and TRBJ2-5, is ETGVTQSPTHLIKTRGQQVTLRCSSQSGHNTVSWYQQALGQGPQFIFQYYREEENGRGNFPPRFSGLQFPNYSSELNVNALELDDSALYLCASSLGTAQETQYFGPGTRLLVL.

This clone occurred a few times. The CDR3 sequence is CASSEEGLAGVMKTQYF. The CDR3 DNA reads as TGTGCCAGCAGCGAAGAGGGACTAGCGGGAGTTATGAAGACCCAGTACTTC. This chain connects TRBV9 to TRBJ2-5, with TRBD2 identical over 14 bases. This CDR3 contains 17 residues. The junction had 10 bases not matched to a gene; V was cut back by 3 bases and J by 6 bases. From germline, CDR1 is SGDLS and CDR2 YYNGEE.

This sequence joins TRBV5-1 and TRBJ2-1, with 9 nucleotides matching TRBD2. J was trimmed by 6 bases and V by 0 bases; bases with no gene match: 16. The CDR3 is made up of 19 amino acids. Germline V gene lookup returns CDR1 SGHRS and CDR2 YFSETQ. This CDR3 is CASSLAVGGRAGQGNEQFF. CDR3 in DNA: TGCGCCAGCAGCTTGGCGGTCGGCGGGAGGGCCGGGCAAGGCAATGAGCAGTTCTTC.

This clone appeared a single time. The CDR3 coding sequence is TGTGCCAGCAGTTTCCTAGCGGGAGGTGATGAGCAGTTCTTC. It encodes CASSFLAGGDEQFF. This sequence joins TRBV27 and TRBJ2-1; 11 nucleotides line up with TRBD2. The ends lost 3 bases at V and 8 bases at J; junction bases unmatched: 3. Germline CDR1 and CDR2: MNHEY and SMNVEV (reference sequence). The CDR3 contains 14 residues.

The chain couples TRBV20-1 to TRBJ1-4; D is perhaps TRBD1 (5 bases). V shed 6 bases and J shed 8 bases, with 10 bases lying between them. The CDR3 contains 11 residues. CDR1 and CDR2 (germline): DFQATT, SNEGSKA (reference sequence). In nucleotides, the CDR3 is TGCAGTGCCAGCGGGGGAGAAAAACTGTTTTTT. Its protein is CSASGGEKLFF.

The chain uses TRBV11-2 and TRBJ1-2; 9 bases are shared with TRBD1. V lost 5 bases to trimming and J lost 12 bases; unmatched junction nucleotides: 16. CDR1 is SGHAT and CDR2 is FQNNGV in the germline V gene. The CDR3 length is 15 residues. The CDR3 loop is CASSGNRGRIYLDTF. CDR3 in DNA: TGTGCCAGCAGCGGCAACAGGGGGCGCATTTACTTGGACACCTTC.

This clone was recorded a few times. The chain combines TRBV28 with TRBJ2-1; 8 nucleotides align to TRBD1. This CDR3 has 15 residues. Per germline, CDR1 MDHEN and CDR2 SYDVKM. The V gene end was trimmed by 6 bases and the J gene end by 3 bases; junction bases not matched to a gene: 7. CDR3 DNA: TGTGCCAGCAGAGCCGGGACAGGAAACTACAATGAGCAGTTCTTC. This codes for CASRAGTGNYNEQFF.

This chain uses TRBV5-6 with TRBJ2-2, with D unresolved. The CDR3 runs 15 residues. Trimming removed 0 bases from V and 1 base from J, with 7 bases in between. The germline V gene encodes CDR1 SGHDT and CDR2 YYEEEE. In nucleotides, the CDR3 is TGTGCCAGCAGCTTGGCCACAGTGAACACCGGGGAGCTGTTTTTT. Its protein product is CASSLATVNTGELFF.

The chain carries TRBV29-1 and TRBJ1-2; TRBD1 agrees at 8 bases. Trimming took 6 bases from V and 2 from J; bases not matched to a gene: 8. Germline V gene sequence: CDR1 SQVTM, CDR2 ANQGSEA. The CDR3 runs 14 residues. The chain's CDR3 is CSVIQGGKNYGYTF. DNA for the CDR3: TGCAGCGTGATACAGGGGGGGAAGAACTATGGCTACACCTTC.

This clone has just one count. The rearrangement uses TRBV7-9 and TRBJ2-1; tentatively, D is TRBD2 (5 bases). The length of the CDR3 is 15 residues. Between the trimmed V and J ends, which lost 5 bases and 1 base, there was a span of 12 bases. Germline V gene lookup returns CDR1 SEHNR and CDR2 FQNEAQ (reference sequence). CDR3 sequence: CASSTSSASYNEQFF. The CDR3 DNA sequence: TGTGCCAGCAGCACGAGTAGCGCGTCCTACAATGAGCAGTTCTTC.

The chain employs TRBV28 and TRBJ1-1, with 7 bases matching TRBD1. This CDR3 comprises 13 residues. Germline CDR1 and CDR2: MDHEN and SYDVKM. Trimming took 5 bases from V and 11 from J; bases not matched to a gene: 11. The CDR3 nucleotides read TGTGCCAGCAGTCATCCGGCGGGACAGAAGGCTTTCTTT. Amino acid sequence: CASSHPAGQKAFF.

CDR3 in DNA: TGCGCCAGCAGCAGTACTAGCGGCCCTCGCTACAATGAGCAGTTCTTC. Its protein product is CASSSTSGPRYNEQFF. The chain recombines TRBV5-1 with TRBJ2-1; 8 bases match TRBD2. The trim removed 4 bases at V and 3 bases at J, leaving 9 bases unmatched. Germline lookup yields CDR1 SGHRS and CDR2 YFSETQ. The CDR3 has 16 residues.

The rearrangement links TRBV30 to TRBJ1-4; D unclear. The CDR3 consists of 12 residues. V lost 4 bases and J 4 bases, leaving 7 bases between the germline ends. CDR1 and CDR2 (germline): GTSNPN, SVGIG (reference sequence). Here the CDR3 reads CAWTDYNEKLFF. The CDR3 DNA is TGTGCCTGGACAGATTATAATGAAAAACTGTTTTTT.

To note about this clone: The sample holds other DNA sequences that translate to the same CDR3. The chain uses TRBV7-3 and TRBJ1-1, with TRBD1 identical over 8 bases. CDR3 length: 13 amino acids. CDR1 SGHTA and CDR2 FQGTGA come from the germline V gene. V shed 5 bases and J 3 bases; nucleotides not matched to a gene: 2. The CDR3 here is CASSPDRDTEAFF. As DNA, the CDR3 is TGTGCCAGCAGCCCGGACAGGGACACTGAAGCTTTCTTT.

This chain joins TRBV5-5 and TRBJ1-4; TRBD1 matches 7 bases. After removal of 5 bases from V and 0 bases from J, the junction contained 16 bases not matched to a gene. CDR3 size: 19 residues. Looked up from germline, CDR1 is SGHKS and CDR2 is YYEKEE (reference sequence). In nucleotides, the CDR3 is TGTGCCAGCAGTTACACAGGACAGGTCTTAGGAACAACTAATGAAAAACTGTTTTTT. Its translation: CASSYTGQVLGTTNEKLFF.

The chain is built from TRBV18 and TRBJ2-5, with D perhaps TRBD2 (6 bases). CDR3 size: 16 residues. Germline V gives CDR1 KGHSH, CDR2 LQKENI. V lost 3 bases, J lost 5 bases, and 19 bases lay in between. CDR3 amino acids: CASSPLAGLSTETQYF. CDR3 in DNA: TGTGCCAGCTCACCGCTGGCGGGGTTAAGTACGGAGACCCAGTACTTC.

The CDR3 here is CSGRKRNTEAFF. DNA of the CDR3: TGCAGCGGGAGAAAGCGGAACACTGAAGCTTTCTTT. The rearrangement joins TRBV29-1 to TRBJ1-1; D unclear. V was cut by 7 bases and J by 1 base, with 10 bases left in between. This CDR3 has 12 residues. CDR1 and CDR2 (germline): SQVTM, ANQGSEA.

The rearrangement uses TRBV7-2 and TRBJ1-3; 12 bases are shared with TRBD1. CDR3 length: 17 amino acids. Germline V lookup: CDR1 SGHTA, CDR2 FQGNSA. Germline trimming cut 5 bases from V and 7 bases from J; bases unmatched to any gene: 12. DNA for the CDR3: TGTGCCAGCAGCGGGGAACGTGGGACAGGGGGCGGCAACACCATATATTTT. This encodes CASSGERGTGGGNTIYF.

This clone appeared once. The chain couples TRBV29-1 to TRBJ2-5; 9 bases are a match to TRBD2. Germline lookup yields CDR1 SQVTM and CDR2 ANQGSEA. With V trimmed by 7 bases and J by 5 bases, 8 bases remained unmatched. The CDR3 spans 13 residues. This CDR3 is CSAATSGDETQYF. The CDR3 bases are TGCAGCGCCGCGACTAGCGGCGATGAGACCCAGTACTTC.

This clone was counted between two and nine times. V usage is TRBV6-5 and J usage is TRBJ2-3; 8 positions agree with TRBD2. The CDR3 has 14 residues. The V segment lost 5 bases and the J segment 3 bases; nucleotides outside the gene matches: 4. CDR1 MNHEY and CDR2 SVGAGI come from the germline V gene. The CDR3 sequence: CASSGIAGTDTQYF. The DNA for the CDR3 is TGTGCCAGCAGTGGGATAGCGGGAACAGATACGCAGTATTTT.

The chain uses TRBV2 and TRBJ1-5; D is perhaps TRBD1 (5 bases). Per the germline V gene, CDR1 is SNHLY and CDR2 is FYNNEI. The CDR3 totals 12 residues. V was clipped by 3 bases and J by 8 bases, with 8 bases between them. The DNA for the CDR3 is TGTGCCAGCAGTGATTTAGGGGAGCCCCAGCATTTT. Translation gives CASSDLGEPQHF.